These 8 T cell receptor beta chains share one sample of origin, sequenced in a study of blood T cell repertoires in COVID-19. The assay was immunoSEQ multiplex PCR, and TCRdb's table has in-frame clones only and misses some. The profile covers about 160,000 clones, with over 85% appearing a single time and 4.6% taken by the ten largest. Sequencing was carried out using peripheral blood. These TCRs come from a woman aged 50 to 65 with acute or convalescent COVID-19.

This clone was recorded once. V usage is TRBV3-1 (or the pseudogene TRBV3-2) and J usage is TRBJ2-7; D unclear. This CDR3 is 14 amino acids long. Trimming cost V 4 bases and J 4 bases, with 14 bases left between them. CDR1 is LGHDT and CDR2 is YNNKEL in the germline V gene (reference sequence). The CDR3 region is CASSPDLDRYEQYF. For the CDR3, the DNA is TGTGCCAGCAGCCCTGACCTAGATAGGTACGAGCAGTACTTC.

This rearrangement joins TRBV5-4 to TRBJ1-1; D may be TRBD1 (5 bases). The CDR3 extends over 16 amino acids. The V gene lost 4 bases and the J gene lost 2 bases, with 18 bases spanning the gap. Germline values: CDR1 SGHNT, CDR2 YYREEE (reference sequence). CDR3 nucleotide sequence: TGTGCCAGCAGCCCCCCCCCGACAGCGTATAACACTGAAGCTTTCTTT. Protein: CASSPPPTAYNTEAFF. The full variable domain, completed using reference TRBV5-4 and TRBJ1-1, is ETGVTQSPTHLIKTRGQQVTLRCSSQSGHNTVSWYQQALGQGPQFIFQYYREEENGRGNFPPRFSGLQFPNYSSELNVNALELDDSALYLCASSPPPTAYNTEAFFGQGTRLTVV.

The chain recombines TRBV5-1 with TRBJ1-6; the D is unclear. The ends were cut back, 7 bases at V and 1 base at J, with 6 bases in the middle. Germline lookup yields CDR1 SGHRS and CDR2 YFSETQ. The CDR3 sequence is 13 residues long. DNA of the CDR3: TGCGCCAGCGGGAGGTCCTATAATTCACCCCTCCACTTT. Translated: CASGRSYNSPLHF.

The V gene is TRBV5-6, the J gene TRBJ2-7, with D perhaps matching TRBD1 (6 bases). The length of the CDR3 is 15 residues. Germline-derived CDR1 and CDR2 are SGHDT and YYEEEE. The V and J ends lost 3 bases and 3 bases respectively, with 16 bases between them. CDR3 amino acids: CASSWGHQSGYEQYF. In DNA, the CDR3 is TGTGCCAGCAGCTGGGGACACCAAAGCGGCTACGAGCAGTACTTC.

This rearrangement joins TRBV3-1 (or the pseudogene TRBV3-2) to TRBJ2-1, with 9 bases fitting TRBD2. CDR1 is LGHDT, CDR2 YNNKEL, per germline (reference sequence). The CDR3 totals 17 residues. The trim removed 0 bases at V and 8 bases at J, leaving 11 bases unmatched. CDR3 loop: CASSQESRLAGSDEQFF. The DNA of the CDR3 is TGTGCCAGCAGCCAAGAAAGTCGGCTAGCGGGGTCTGATGAGCAGTTCTTC.

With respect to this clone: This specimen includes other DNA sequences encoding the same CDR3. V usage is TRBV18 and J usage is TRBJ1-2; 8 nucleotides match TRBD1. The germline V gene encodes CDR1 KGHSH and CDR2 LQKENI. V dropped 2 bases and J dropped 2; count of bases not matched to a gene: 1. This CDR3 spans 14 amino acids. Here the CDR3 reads CASSPRTGNYGYTF. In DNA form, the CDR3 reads TGTGCCAGCTCACCAAGGACAGGGAACTATGGCTACACCTTC.

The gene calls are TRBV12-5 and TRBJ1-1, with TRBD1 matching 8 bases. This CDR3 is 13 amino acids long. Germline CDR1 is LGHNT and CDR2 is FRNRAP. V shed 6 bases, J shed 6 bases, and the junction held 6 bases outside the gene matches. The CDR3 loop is CASGSDRDAEAFF. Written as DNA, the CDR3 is TGTGCTAGTGGATCGGACAGGGACGCTGAAGCTTTCTTT.

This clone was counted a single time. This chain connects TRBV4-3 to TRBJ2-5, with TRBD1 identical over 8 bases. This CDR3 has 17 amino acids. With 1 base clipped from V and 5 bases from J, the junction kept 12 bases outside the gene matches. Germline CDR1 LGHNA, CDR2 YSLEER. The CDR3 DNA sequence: TGCGCCAGCAGCCAAGTATTTTCAGGGGGCGCCGGTGAGACCCAGTACTTC. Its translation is CASSQVFSGGAGETQYF.